The 18 T cell receptor beta chains given below trace back to one sample, sequenced in a study of Graves' ophthalmopathy and Graves' hyperthyroidism. From RNA, the CDR3 regions of TCR beta chains were amplified and sequenced. The authors performed first-round RT-PCR with HTBI primers and then a second-round multiplex PCR. TCRdb used MiXCR to reprocess the multiplex PCR reads, holding one entry per CDR3 protein. The table shows over 200,000 distinct CDR3 sequences, with approximately 29% occurring only once. The material sequenced was peripheral blood. The receptors derive from a man in his fifties or sixties with Graves' ophthalmopathy.

This clonotype was recorded many times. The V call is TRBV10-1, the J call TRBJ1-1; TRBD1 matches at 7 bases. Trimming took 2 bases from V and 5 from J; bases not matched to a gene: 5. Germline CDR1 and CDR2: WNHNN and SYGVQD (reference sequence). This CDR3 is 14 amino acids long. The CDR3 loop is CASSEGQGVTEAFF. DNA for the CDR3: TGCGCCAGCAGTGAGGGGCAGGGGGTTACTGAAGCTTTCTTT.

This clonotype was seen at least ten times. The CDR3 protein is CSVQGEDVTEAFF. In DNA form, the CDR3 reads TGCAGCGTCCAGGGTGAGGATGTCACTGAAGCTTTCTTT. The rearrangement joins TRBV29-1 to TRBJ1-1, with D perhaps TRBD1 (5 bases). V was pared by 6 bases and J by 4 bases, with 15 bases between. Germline-derived CDR1 and CDR2 are SQVTM and ANQGSEA. The length of the CDR3 is 13 residues.

This clonotype was seen many times. The V call is TRBV25-1, the J call TRBJ2-7; TRBD1 matches 8 bases. Trimming took 2 bases from V and 3 from J; bases not matched to a gene: 9. Germline CDR1 is MGHDK and CDR2 is SYGVNS. The CDR3 has 16 residues. This chain's CDR3 is CASSETVDRENYEQYF. DNA of the CDR3: TGTGCCAGCAGTGAAACAGTGGACAGGGAGAACTACGAGCAGTACTTC.

This chain links TRBV6-1 with TRBJ2-4, with 7 bases fitting TRBD1. The germline gives CDR1 MNHNS, CDR2 SASEGT. CDR3 size: 14 residues. J was trimmed by 13 bases and V by 1 base; bases with no gene match: 10. The CDR3 reads CASSEGGQSVAQYF. Written as DNA, the CDR3 is TGTGCCAGCAGTGAAGGGGGACAGTCAGTCGCACAGTACTTC.

This clonotype was observed once. The chain combines TRBV20-1 with TRBJ1-1, with D possibly matching TRBD1 (5 bases). Germline V gives CDR1 DFQATT, CDR2 SNEGSKA (reference sequence). The CDR3 covers 15 residues. The V end lost 0 bases, the J end lost 1 base, and 12 bases lay between the germline ends. CDR3 bases: TGCAGTGCTAGAGATTGGGACGGCCAGAACACTGAAGCTTTCTTT. This codes for CSARDWDGQNTEAFF.

This clonotype was observed many times. Sequence at one end of the junction differs from germline and may be a read error. The chain has TRBV19 and TRBJ1-1; a possible D gene is TRBD1 (5 bases). CDR1 and CDR2 (germline): LNHDA, SQIVND (reference sequence). There are 13 residues in the CDR3. CDR3: CASSDTGGDRPVF. The CDR3 DNA reads as TGTGCCAGTAGTGACACCGGAGGGGATCGGCCAGTTTTT. Drawing the rest from reference TRBV19 and TRBJ1-1, the complete variable domain is DGGITQSPKYLFRKEGQNVTLSCEQNLNHDAMYWYRQDPGQGLRLIYYSQIVNDFQKGDIAEGYSVSREKKESFPLTVTSAQKNPTAFYLCASSDTGGDRPVFGQGTRLTVV.

The table lists this clonotype with many counts. The chain combines TRBV12-5 with TRBJ2-5; no clear D gene. The CDR3 spans 10 residues. V was trimmed by 1 base and J by 13 bases, leaving 7 bases between them. CDR1 LGHNT and CDR2 FRNRAP come from the germline V gene. The CDR3 coding sequence is TGTGCTAGTGGTTTGGATCCCCCGTACTTC. This translates into CASGLDPPYF.

The J gene is TRBJ1-1, the V gene TRBV6-8, with D possibly being TRBD1 (6 bases). Trimming shortened V by 2 bases and J by 11 bases, and 9 bases separated the two germline ends. CDR1 and CDR2 (germline): MNHGY, SAAAGT. The CDR3 extends over 11 amino acids. CDR3 DNA: TGTGCCAGCAGTTACACCCAGGGGGCTTTCTTT. Translating it yields CASSYTQGAFF.

In this sample, this clonotype turned up many times. The DNA for the CDR3 is TGTGCCAGCAGTGCTACAGGCAGGGGCACTGAAGCTTTCTTT. Its protein is CASSATGRGTEAFF. The genes are TRBV28 and TRBJ1-1; D possibly corresponds to TRBD1 (6 bases). Germline assignment: CDR1 MDHEN and CDR2 SYDVKM. The V end lost 5 bases, the J end lost 4 bases, and 14 bases lay between the germline ends. CDR3 length: 14 amino acids.

The chain links TRBV6-2 or TRBV6-3 to TRBJ1-1; D not certain. In germline, CDR1 is MNHEY, CDR2 SVGEGT. V lost 6 bases and J lost 1, with 15 bases in between. This CDR3 contains 15 residues. The CDR3 nucleotides read TGTGCCAGCAGCCCCTATGAGGACTGGAACACTGAAGCTTTCTTT. Translated, it gives CASSPYEDWNTEAFF.

There are many counts of this clonotype. The chain has TRBV13 and TRBJ2-4; D possibly corresponds to TRBD1 (6 bases). Per germline, CDR1 PRHDT and CDR2 FYEKMQ (reference sequence). Between the trimmed V and J ends, which lost 3 bases and 9 bases, there was a span of 12 bases. CDR3 length: 13 amino acids. DNA of the CDR3: TGTGCCAGCAGCTTTTCAGGGGTTTCCATTCAGTACTTC. Its translation: CASSFSGVSIQYF.

Ten or more counts support this clonotype. The chain recombines TRBV5-1 with TRBJ1-5, with D perhaps matching TRBD1 (6 bases). The length of the CDR3 is 19 residues. The V and J ends lost 4 bases and 0 bases respectively, with 23 bases between them. Germline V gives CDR1 SGHRS, CDR2 YFSETQ. The CDR3 protein is CASSAPTGWVGYSNQPQHF. DNA for the CDR3: TGCGCCAGCAGCGCTCCGACAGGTTGGGTAGGGTATAGCAATCAGCCCCAGCATTTT.

This chain uses TRBV20-1 with TRBJ2-7, with D possibly matching TRBD1 (6 bases). Trimming took 0 bases from V and 7 from J, leaving 10 bases between them. The germline CDR1 and CDR2 sequences are DFQATT and SNEGSKA (reference sequence). The CDR3 spans 12 residues. In DNA, the CDR3 is TGCAGTGCTAGAGATCAGGGGAAGGAGCAGTACTTC. Its translation is CSARDQGKEQYF.

This clonotype was seen ten or more times. The chain uses TRBV24-1 and TRBJ2-7, with 7 bases identical to TRBD1. Germline V lookup: CDR1 KGHDR, CDR2 SFDVKD. This CDR3 comprises 13 residues. V lost 2 bases, J lost 5 bases, and 2 bases stayed unmatched. The CDR3 DNA follows: TGTGCCACCAGTGATTACGGACAGGACGAGCAGTACTTC. Protein sequence: CATSDYGQDEQYF.

This clonotype was seen many times. The chain employs TRBV7-3 and TRBJ2-7; D gene unclear. The length of the CDR3 is 13 residues. Germline V gene lookup returns CDR1 SGHTA and CDR2 FQGTGA. Trimming took off 5 bases at V and 5 bases at J, with 13 bases between the two ends. As DNA, the CDR3 is TGTGCCAGCAGCATTGGTTCCAGGAACGAGCAGTACTTC. Protein: CASSIGSRNEQYF. The variable domain in full, with the rest retrieved from reference TRBV7-3 and TRBJ2-7, is GAGVSQTPSNKVTEKGKYVELRCDPISGHTALYWYRQSLGQGPEFLIYFQGTGAADDSGLPNDRFFAVRPEGSVSTLKIQRTERGDSAVYLCASSIGSRNEQYFGPGTRLTVT.

The chain couples TRBV29-1 to TRBJ2-7; TRBD1 might be the D (6 bases). Trimming took off 6 bases at V and 0 bases at J, with 12 bases between the two ends. The germline gives CDR1 SQVTM, CDR2 ANQGSEA. The CDR3 has 13 amino acids. For the CDR3, the DNA is TGCAGCGTCACTGACAGGAGCTCCTACGAGCAGTACTTC. Amino acids: CSVTDRSSYEQYF.

This clonotype was detected ten times or more. This rearrangement joins TRBV12-3 or TRBV12-4 to TRBJ1-2, with D unclear. The V and J ends lost 6 bases and 5 bases respectively, with 10 bases between them. The CDR3 sequence is 12 residues long. Written as DNA, the CDR3 is TGTGCCAGCAGACCCTCCGATTATGGCTACACCTTC. This codes for CASRPSDYGYTF.

This rearrangement joins TRBV7-2 to TRBJ2-5; D is uncertain. Germline V gene lookup returns CDR1 SGHTA and CDR2 FQGNSA. The CDR3 runs to 12 residues. Trimming took 10 bases from V and 5 from J, leaving 14 bases between them. The CDR3 DNA is TGTGCCAACGGAAGGCCCCAGGAGACCCAGTACTTC. This translates into CANGRPQETQYF.